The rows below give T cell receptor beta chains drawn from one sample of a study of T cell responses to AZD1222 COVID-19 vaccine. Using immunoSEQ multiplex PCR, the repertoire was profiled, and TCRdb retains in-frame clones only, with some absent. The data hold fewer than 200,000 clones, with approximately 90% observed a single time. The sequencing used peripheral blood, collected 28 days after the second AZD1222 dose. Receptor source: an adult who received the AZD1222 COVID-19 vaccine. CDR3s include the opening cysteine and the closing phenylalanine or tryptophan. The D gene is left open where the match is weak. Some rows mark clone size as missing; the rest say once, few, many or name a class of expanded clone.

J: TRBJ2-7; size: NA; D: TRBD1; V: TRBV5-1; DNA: TGCGCCAGCGGACAGGAAAAAACCTACGAGCAGTACTTC; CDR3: CASGQEKTYEQYF
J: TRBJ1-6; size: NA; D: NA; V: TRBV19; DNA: TGTGCCAGTAGTAGTCGGACAGCTGCTTCACCCCTCCACTTT; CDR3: CASSSRTAASPLHF
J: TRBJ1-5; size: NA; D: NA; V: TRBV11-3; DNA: TGTGCCAGCAGCTCCCCTAGACTAGGAGATCAGCCCCAGCATTTT; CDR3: CASSSPRLGDQPQHF
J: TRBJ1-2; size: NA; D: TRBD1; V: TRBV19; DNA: TGTGCCAGTCGGGCCGGGACAGGTTGGGGCTACACCTTC; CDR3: CASRAGTGWGYTF
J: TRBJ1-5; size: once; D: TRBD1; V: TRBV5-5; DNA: TGTGCCAGCAGCCCGGGACAGGTGCACGATCAGCCCCAGCATTTT; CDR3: CASSPGQVHDQPQHF
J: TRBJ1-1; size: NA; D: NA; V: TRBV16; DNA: TGTGCCAGCAGCCAGGGGGCTGGGGGCTCTGAAGCTTTCTTT; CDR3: CASSQGAGGSEAFF
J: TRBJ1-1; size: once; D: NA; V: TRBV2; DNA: TGTGCCAGCAGTGAAGTGGGTGGGAGGAACACTGAAGCTTTCTTT; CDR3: CASSEVGGRNTEAFF
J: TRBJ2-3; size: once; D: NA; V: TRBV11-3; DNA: TGTGCCAGCAGCCCGAGAACGGGCCGGCTCACAGATACGCAGTATTTT; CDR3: CASSPRTGRLTDTQYF
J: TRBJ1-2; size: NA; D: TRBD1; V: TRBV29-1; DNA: TGCAGCGTTGTGATCCCGACAGGGGGGTATGGCTACACCTTC; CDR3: CSVVIPTGGYGYTF
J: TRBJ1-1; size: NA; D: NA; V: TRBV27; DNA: TGTGCCAGCAGAACAAGGGATTCCTTGAACACTGAAGCTTTCTTT; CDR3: CASRTRDSLNTEAFF
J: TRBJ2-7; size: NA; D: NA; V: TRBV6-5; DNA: TGTGCCAGCAGCTCTGACAGCCCCTACGAGCAGTACTTC; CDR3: CASSSDSPYEQYF
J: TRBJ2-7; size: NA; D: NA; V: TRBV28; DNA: TGTGCCAGCACGGGATCTTCTTACGAGCAGTACTTC; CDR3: CASTGSSYEQYF
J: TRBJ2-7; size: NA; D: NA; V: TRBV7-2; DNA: TGTGCCAGCAGCTCACCAGGTTCTCTAATCGAGCAGTACTTC; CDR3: CASSSPGSLIEQYF
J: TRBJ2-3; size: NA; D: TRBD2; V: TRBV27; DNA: TGTGCCAGCAGTTTATCAGTCGGGGGGATCACAGATACGCAGTATTTT; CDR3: CASSLSVGGITDTQYF
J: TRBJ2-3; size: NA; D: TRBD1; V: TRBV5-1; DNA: TGCGCCAGCAGCTTGGAGCAGGGGGCGTCTGATACGCAGTATTTT; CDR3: CASSLEQGASDTQYF
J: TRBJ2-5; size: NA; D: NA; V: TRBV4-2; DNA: TGTGCCAGCAGCAACGGGCAATCCTTGGGCCAAGAGACCCAGTACTTC; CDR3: CASSNGQSLGQETQYF
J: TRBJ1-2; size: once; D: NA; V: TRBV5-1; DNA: TGCGCCAGCAGCTTGGACGGGAGTTCAAACTATGGCTACACCTTC; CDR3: CASSLDGSSNYGYTF
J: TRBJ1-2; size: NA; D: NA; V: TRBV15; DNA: TGTGCCACCAGCAGATTACCGGGACACGTCCACTATGGCTACACCTTC; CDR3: CATSRLPGHVHYGYTF
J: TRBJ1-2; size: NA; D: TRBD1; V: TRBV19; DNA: TGTGCCATTGCCCTTGGCGGGACAGAAAACTATGGCTACACCTTC; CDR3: CAIALGGTENYGYTF
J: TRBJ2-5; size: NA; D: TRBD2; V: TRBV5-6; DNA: TGTGCCAGCAGCTTGGTCGGGGGGGCCTCGGTTGAGACCCAGTACTTC; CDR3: CASSLVGGASVETQYF
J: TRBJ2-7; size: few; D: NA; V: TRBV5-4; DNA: TGTGCCAGCAGCCTAGGGGGGCAAATCTCCTACGAGCAGTACTTC; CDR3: CASSLGGQISYEQYF
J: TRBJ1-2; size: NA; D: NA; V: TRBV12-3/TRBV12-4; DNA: TGTGCCAGCAGTTTAAACGTTTATGGCTACACCTTC; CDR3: CASSLNVYGYTF
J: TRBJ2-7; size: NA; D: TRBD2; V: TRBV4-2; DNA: TGTGCCAGCAGCCAAGATGAGCGGGGGGGCCGCGGGTACGAGCAGTACTTC; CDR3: CASSQDERGGRGYEQYF
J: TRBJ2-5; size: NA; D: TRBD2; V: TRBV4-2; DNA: TGTGCCAGCAGCCAAGGAGCTAGCGGGGCCGTCCAGTACTTC; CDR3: CASSQGASGAVQYF
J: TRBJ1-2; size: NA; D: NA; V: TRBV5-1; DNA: TGCGCCAGCAGATTCCAGGTAGACACTACTAACTATGGCTACACCTTC; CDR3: CASRFQVDTTNYGYTF
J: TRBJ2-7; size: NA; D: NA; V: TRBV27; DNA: TGTGCCAGCAGTTTTGGCCAGGGGTCCTACGAGCAGTACTTC; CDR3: CASSFGQGSYEQYF
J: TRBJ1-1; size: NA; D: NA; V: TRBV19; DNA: TGTGCCAGTACCGTAAATCGGGAGTTAATGAACACTGAAGCTTTCTTT; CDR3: CASTVNRELMNTEAFF
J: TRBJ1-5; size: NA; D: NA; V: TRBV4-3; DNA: TGCGCCAGCAGCCTTTACCGGACCGCGGTGGGGCCCCAGCATTTT; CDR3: CASSLYRTAVGPQHF
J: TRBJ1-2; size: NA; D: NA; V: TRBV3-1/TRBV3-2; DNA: TGTGCCAGCAGCCAAGGGTTGTACAGAATCGACTATGGCTACACCTTC; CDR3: CASSQGLYRIDYGYTF